This T cell receptor beta chain stems from a study of cytomegalovirus exposure and HLA in healthy donors. The germline gives CDR1 SGHRS, CDR2 YFSETQ. The CDR3 spans 15 residues. Vbeta (60) and Jbeta (13) primers were used in the PCR. The protocol was immunoSEQ multiplex PCR, while the TCRdb copy is restricted to in-frame clones and leaves out a portion. The repertoire holds over 150,000 clones, with approximately 80% as singletons. Source material: PBMCs. The chain couples TRBV5-1 to TRBJ2-5, with 8 bases identical to TRBD2. The J call may not be correct, given that the DNA end is closer to TRBJ2-7. The clonotype originates from a woman aged 40 to 50 in good health and CMV-seropositive. CDR3 sequence (DNA): TGCGCCAGCAGCCAGGGACTAGGAGCATTGGACGAGCAGTACTTC. Translation gives CASSQGLGALDEQYF.